Listed here are 11 T cell receptor beta chains from one sample, sequenced in a study of blood T cell repertoires in COVID-19 (dated by TCRdb to about 2020). Libraries were made using the immunoSEQ multiplex PCR assay. Entries here come from immuneACCESS through TCRdb and include only in-frame sequences with V and J called. Some clones fail to appear in such tables; in the studies checked, an unresolved V gene covers under half of the shortfall, and the cause of the remainder is unknown. Counted in this sample were under 200,000 clones; about 85% of them appeared once. The top ten constitute roughly 1% of the sample. The material sequenced was peripheral blood. The receptors come from a man aged 40-50 years with acute or convalescent COVID-19.

The gene calls are TRBV19 and TRBJ1-2, with TRBD1 identical over 9 bases. The CDR3 has 14 residues. The V segment lost 8 bases and the J segment 4 bases; nucleotides outside the gene matches: 8. From germline, CDR1 is LNHDA and CDR2 SQIVND (reference sequence). CDR3: CASAAGQGVYGYTF. Here the CDR3 DNA reads TGTGCCAGTGCTGCGGGACAGGGTGTCTATGGCTACACCTTC. Filled out from reference TRBV19 and TRBJ1-2, the complete variable domain reads DGGITQSPKYLFRKEGQNVTLSCEQNLNHDAMYWYRQDPGQGLRLIYYSQIVNDFQKGDIAEGYSVSREKKESFPLTVTSAQKNPTAFYLCASAAGQGVYGYTFGSGTRLTVV.

In its sample, this clone was seen once. The chain joins TRBV3-1 (or the pseudogene TRBV3-2) to TRBJ2-2; perhaps TRBD2 as D (5 bases). V lost 3 bases and J lost 8, with 13 bases in between. Germline CDR1 reads LGHDT; CDR2 reads YNNKEL (reference sequence). This CDR3 is 14 amino acids long. CDR3 DNA sequence: TGTGCCAGCAGCCAGGGCGCCGGGGTTGGGGAGCTGTTTTTT. Protein sequence: CASSQGAGVGELFF.

V and J are TRBV4-2 and TRBJ2-7; D possibly corresponds to TRBD1 (6 bases). The V end was cut by 2 bases, the J end by 7 bases, with 15 bases between. The germline V gene has CDR1 LGHNA and CDR2 YNFKEQ. The CDR3 consists of 14 residues. CDR3 in DNA: TGTGCCAGCAGCCAAACAACACTCACAGGGGAGCAGTACTTC. Protein sequence: CASSQTTLTGEQYF.

This clone came up once. The chain couples TRBV30 to TRBJ1-1; D is possibly TRBD1 (6 bases). The length of the CDR3 is 13 residues. Germline V CDR1 and CDR2: GTSNPN, SVGIG (reference sequence). Trimming pared 4 bases from V and 8 bases from J, leaving 17 bases between. Here the CDR3 DNA reads TGTGCCTGGAACTTGGGGGCACAGGGAGAAGCTTTCTTT. Amino acid sequence: CAWNLGAQGEAFF.

The V call is TRBV19, the J call TRBJ1-2; D gene uncertain. The germline V gene has CDR1 LNHDA and CDR2 SQIVND (reference sequence). The CDR3 runs to 17 residues. V lost 6 bases and J lost 2, with 22 bases in between. The CDR3: CASSTRRLPDQNYGYTF. The DNA for the CDR3 is TGTGCCAGTAGCACCAGGAGGCTACCCGACCAAAACTATGGCTACACCTTC.

The chain combines TRBV5-6 with TRBJ1-2, with TRBD1 identical over 7 bases. The germline gives CDR1 SGHDT, CDR2 YYEEEE. V lost 2 bases, J lost 5 bases, and 6 bases stayed unmatched. This CDR3 spans 14 amino acids. CDR3: CASSFTGTAYGYTF. For the CDR3, the DNA is TGTGCCAGCAGCTTTACCGGGACAGCGTATGGCTACACCTTC.

The genes are TRBV6-6 and TRBJ1-1; D unclear. Germline V gene sequence: CDR1 MNHNY, CDR2 SVGAGI (reference sequence). V dropped 10 bases and J dropped 1 base, with 13 bases sitting between them. This CDR3 spans 13 amino acids. CDR3 coding DNA: TGTGCCACCTCTGGGCCCACGAACACTGAAGCTTTCTTT. Amino acid sequence: CATSGPTNTEAFF.

The table lists this clone with a count of one. The chain carries TRBV19 and TRBJ1-4, with D tentatively TRBD1 (5 bases). The CDR3 extends over 14 amino acids. Germline V gene sequence: CDR1 LNHDA, CDR2 SQIVND (reference sequence). Trimming shortened V by 4 bases and J by 5 bases, and 11 bases separated the two germline ends. CDR3 protein: CASSTTVSNEKLFF. The CDR3 nucleotides read TGTGCCAGTAGTACGACAGTCTCAAATGAAAAACTGTTTTTT.

V and J are TRBV6-5 and TRBJ2-4; 8 bases agree with TRBD2. Looked up from germline, CDR1 is MNHEY and CDR2 is SVGAGI. The CDR3 runs to 14 residues. Trimming removed 8 bases from V and 8 bases from J; junction bases left unmatched: 11. The CDR3 DNA follows: TGTGCCAGCTCGGGGGGGGCGCTTCAAGACATTCAGTACTTC. Translation gives CASSGGALQDIQYF.

This chain connects TRBV7-9 to TRBJ1-1; perhaps TRBD1 as D (6 bases). Trimming cost V 2 bases and J 4 bases, with 11 bases left between them. The length of the CDR3 is 14 residues. Germline CDR1 is SEHNR and CDR2 is FQNEAQ (reference sequence). The DNA for the CDR3 is TGTGCCAGCAGCTTACAACAGGGCGGCACTGAAGCTTTCTTT. This gives the protein CASSLQQGGTEAFF.

The CDR3 region is CASSEGGGRVGYTF. CDR3 nucleotides: TGTGCCAGCAGTGAAGGAGGGGGCCGCGTAGGCTACACCTTC. This sequence joins TRBV2 and TRBJ1-2; 7 bases agree with TRBD1. Germline-derived CDR1 and CDR2 are SNHLY and FYNNEI. The ends lost 1 base at V and 8 bases at J; junction bases unmatched: 7. This CDR3 is built from 14 residues. Filled out from reference TRBV2 and TRBJ1-2, the complete variable domain reads EPEVTQTPSHQVTQMGQEVILRCVPISNHLYFYWYRQILGQKVEFLVSFYNNEISEKSEIFDDQFSVERPDGSNFTLKIRSTKLEDSAMYFCASSEGGGRVGYTFGSGTRLTVV.